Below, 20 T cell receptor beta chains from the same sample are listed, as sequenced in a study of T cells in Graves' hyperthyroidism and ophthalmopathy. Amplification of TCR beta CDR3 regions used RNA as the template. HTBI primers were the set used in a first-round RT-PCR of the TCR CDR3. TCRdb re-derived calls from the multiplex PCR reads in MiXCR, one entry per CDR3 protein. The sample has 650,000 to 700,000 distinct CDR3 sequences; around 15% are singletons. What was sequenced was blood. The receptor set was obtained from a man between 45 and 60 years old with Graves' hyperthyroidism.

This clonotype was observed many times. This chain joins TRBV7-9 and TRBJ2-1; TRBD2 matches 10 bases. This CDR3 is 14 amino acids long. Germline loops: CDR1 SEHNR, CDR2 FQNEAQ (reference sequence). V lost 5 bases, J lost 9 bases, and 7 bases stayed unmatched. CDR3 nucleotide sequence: TGTGCCAGCAGCCCCGGGCTAGCGGGAGCTGAGCAGTTCTTC. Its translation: CASSPGLAGAEQFF.

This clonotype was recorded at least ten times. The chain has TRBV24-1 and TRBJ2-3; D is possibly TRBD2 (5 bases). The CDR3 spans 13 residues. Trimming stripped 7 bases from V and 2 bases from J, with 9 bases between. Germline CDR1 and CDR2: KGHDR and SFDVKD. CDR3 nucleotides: TGTGCCACCAGCGGGAAGTACACAGATACGCAGTATTTT. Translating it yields CATSGKYTDTQYF.

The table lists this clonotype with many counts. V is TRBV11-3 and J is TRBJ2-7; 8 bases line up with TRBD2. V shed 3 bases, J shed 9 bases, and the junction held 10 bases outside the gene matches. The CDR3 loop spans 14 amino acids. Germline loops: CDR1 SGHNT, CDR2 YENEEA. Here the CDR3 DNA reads TGTGCCAGCAGCTTCTTAGCGGGGCTTTGGGGGCAGTACTTC. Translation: CASSFLAGLWGQYF.

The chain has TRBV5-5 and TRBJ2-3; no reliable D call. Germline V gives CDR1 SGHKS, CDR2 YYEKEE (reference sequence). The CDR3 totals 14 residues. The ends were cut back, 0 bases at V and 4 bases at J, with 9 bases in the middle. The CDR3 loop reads CASSLGVAADTQYF. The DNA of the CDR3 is TGTGCCAGCAGCTTGGGAGTAGCAGCAGATACGCAGTATTTT.

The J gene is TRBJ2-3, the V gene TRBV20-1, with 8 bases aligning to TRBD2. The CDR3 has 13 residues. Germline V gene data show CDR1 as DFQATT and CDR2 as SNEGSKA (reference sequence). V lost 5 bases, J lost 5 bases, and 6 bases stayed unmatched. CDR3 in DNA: TGCAGTGCTCCGGGAGGGAGTTTAGATACGCAGTATTTT. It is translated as CSAPGGSLDTQYF.

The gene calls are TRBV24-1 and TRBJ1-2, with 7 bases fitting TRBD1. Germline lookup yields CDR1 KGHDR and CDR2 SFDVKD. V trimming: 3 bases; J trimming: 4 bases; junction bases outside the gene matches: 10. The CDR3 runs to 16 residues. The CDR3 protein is CATSDAGTENFYGYTF. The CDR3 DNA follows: TGTGCCACCAGTGATGCCGGGACAGAAAACTTCTATGGCTACACCTTC.

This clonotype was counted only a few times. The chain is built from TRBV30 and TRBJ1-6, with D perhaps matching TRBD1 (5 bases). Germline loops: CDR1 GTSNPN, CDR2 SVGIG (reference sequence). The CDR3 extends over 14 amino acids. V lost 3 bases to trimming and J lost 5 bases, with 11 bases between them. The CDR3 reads CAWSGGLNNSPLHF. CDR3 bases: TGTGCCTGGAGCGGGGGACTAAATAATTCACCCCTCCACTTT.

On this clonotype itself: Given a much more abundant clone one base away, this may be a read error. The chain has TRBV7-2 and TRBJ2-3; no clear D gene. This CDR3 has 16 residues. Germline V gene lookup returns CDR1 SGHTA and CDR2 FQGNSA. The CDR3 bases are TGTGCCAGCAGCTTAGACCCCGCCAGAAACACAGATACGAAGTATTTT. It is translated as CASSLDPARNTDTKYF.

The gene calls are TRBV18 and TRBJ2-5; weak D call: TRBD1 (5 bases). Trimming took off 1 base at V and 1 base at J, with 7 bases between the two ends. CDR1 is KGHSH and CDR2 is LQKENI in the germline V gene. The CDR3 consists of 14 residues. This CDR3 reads CASSPLDIQETQYF. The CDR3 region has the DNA TGTGCCAGCTCACCACTGGACATCCAAGAGACCCAGTACTTC.

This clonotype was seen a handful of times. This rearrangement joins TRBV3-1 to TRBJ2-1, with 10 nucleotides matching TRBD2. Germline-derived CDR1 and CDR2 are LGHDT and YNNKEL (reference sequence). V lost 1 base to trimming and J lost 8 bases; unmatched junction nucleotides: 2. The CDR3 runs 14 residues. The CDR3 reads CASSQVAGGYEQFF. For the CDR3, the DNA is TGTGCCAGCAGCCAAGTAGCGGGAGGATATGAGCAGTTCTTC.

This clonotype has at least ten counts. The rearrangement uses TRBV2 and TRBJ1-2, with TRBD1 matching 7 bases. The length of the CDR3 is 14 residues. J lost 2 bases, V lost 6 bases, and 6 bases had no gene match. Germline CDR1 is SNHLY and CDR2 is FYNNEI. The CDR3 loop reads CASSEQGSNYGYTF. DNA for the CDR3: TGTGCCAGCAGCGAACAGGGGTCCAACTATGGCTACACCTTC.

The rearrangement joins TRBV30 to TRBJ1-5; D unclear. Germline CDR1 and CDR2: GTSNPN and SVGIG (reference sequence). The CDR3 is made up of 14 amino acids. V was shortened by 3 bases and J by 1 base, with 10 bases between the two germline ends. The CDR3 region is CAWSLTGSNQPQHF. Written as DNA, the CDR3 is TGTGCCTGGAGCTTGACGGGGAGCAATCAGCCCCAGCATTTT. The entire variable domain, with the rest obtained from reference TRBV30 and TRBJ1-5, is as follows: SQTIHQWPATLVQPVGSPLSLECTVEGTSNPNLYWYRQAAGRGLQLLFYSVGIGQISSEVPQNLSASRPQDRQFILSSKKLLLSDSGFYLCAWSLTGSNQPQHFGDGTRLSIL.

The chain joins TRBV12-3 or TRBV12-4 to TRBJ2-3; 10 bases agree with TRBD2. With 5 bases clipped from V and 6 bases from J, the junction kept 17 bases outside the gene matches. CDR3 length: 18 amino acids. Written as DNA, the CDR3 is TGTGCCAGCAGTGGCGGGGCTAGCGGGAGTGGGTCCCTGGATACGCAGTATTTT. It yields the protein CASSGGASGSGSLDTQYF.

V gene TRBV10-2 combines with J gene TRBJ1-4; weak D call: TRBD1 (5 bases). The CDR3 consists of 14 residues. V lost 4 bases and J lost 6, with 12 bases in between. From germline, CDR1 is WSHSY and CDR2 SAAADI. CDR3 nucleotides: TGCGCCAGCAGTGTCCCGGGGCAGGATGAAAAACTGTTTTTT. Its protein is CASSVPGQDEKLFF.

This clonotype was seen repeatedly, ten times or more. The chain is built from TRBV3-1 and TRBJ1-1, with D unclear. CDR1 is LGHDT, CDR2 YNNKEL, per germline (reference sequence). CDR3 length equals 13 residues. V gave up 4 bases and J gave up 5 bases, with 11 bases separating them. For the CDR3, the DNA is TGTGCCAGCAGCCCGGGGTCGGGGACTGAAGCTTTCTTT. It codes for CASSPGSGTEAFF.

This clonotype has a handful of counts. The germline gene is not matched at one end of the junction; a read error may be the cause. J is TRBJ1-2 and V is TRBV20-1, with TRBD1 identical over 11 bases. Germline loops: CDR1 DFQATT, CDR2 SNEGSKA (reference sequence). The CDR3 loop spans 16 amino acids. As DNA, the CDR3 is TGCAGTACTAGAGCTCGACCGGGACAGGGGGAGTGGGGCTACACCTTC. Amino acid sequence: CSTRARPGQGEWGYTF.

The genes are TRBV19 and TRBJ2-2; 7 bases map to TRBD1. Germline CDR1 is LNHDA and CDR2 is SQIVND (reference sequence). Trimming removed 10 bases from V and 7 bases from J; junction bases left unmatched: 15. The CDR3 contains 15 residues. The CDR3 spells CATNRQGVEVGELFF. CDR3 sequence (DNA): TGTGCCACCAATCGGCAGGGGGTTGAGGTCGGGGAGCTGTTTTTT.

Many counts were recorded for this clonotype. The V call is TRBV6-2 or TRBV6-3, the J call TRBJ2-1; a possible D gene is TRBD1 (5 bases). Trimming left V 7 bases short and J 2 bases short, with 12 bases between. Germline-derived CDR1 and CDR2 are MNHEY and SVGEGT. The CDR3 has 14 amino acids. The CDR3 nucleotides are TGTGCCAGCACCCTCGACAGAGCCTACAATGAGCAGTTCTTC. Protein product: CASTLDRAYNEQFF.

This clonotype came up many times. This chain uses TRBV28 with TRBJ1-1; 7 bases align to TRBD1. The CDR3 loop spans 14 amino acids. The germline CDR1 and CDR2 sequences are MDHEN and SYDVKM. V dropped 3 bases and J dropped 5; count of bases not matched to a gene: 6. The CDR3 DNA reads TGTGCCAGCAGTTTTAAGGGGGCCTATACTGAAGCTTTCTTT. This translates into CASSFKGAYTEAFF.

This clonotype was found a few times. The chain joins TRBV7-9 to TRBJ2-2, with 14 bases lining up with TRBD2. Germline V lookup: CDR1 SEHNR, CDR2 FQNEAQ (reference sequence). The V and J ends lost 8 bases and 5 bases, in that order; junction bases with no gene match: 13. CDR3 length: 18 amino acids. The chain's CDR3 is CASVPGTSGSVVTGELFF. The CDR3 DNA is TGTGCCAGCGTCCCCGGGACTAGCGGGAGCGTCGTTACCGGGGAGCTGTTTTTT.